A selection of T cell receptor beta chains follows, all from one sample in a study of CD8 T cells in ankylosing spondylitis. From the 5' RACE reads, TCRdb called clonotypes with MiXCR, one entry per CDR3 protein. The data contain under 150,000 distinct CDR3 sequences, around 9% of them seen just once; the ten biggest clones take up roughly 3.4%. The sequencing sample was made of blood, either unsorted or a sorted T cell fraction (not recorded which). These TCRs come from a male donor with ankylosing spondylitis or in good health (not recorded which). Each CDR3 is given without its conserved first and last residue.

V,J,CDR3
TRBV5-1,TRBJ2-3,ASSGGQGIDTQY
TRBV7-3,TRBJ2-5,ASSLTGTSAETQY
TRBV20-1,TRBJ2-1,SARAHTLAGDAHREQF
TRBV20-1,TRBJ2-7,SARQTGPSYEQY
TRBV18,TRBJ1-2,ASSPPSGRYQDYGYT
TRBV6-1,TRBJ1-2,ASSQGANYGYT
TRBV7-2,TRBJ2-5,ASSLEGQTQY
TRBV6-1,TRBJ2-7,ASSRTGLAQSYEQY
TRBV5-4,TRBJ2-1,ASSSGITTGNNEQF
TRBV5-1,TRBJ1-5,ASSLGESNQPQH
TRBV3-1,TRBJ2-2,ASTQERLAGHTGELF
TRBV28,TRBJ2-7,ASSFTRGVYEQY
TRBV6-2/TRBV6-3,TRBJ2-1,ASSYSRRTSGNEQF
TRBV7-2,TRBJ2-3,ASSLAGLDTDTQY
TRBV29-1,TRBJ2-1,SVEASGRGVTDEQF
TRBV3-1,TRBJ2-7,ASSQDPRILDTYEQY
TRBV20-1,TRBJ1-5,SARIGHFSNQPQH
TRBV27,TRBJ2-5,ASNPAGQETQY
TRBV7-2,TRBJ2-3,ASSVGAGSTDTQY
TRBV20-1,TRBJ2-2,SAGANRGTSGELF
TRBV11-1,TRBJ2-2,ASSSRLGTSANTGELF
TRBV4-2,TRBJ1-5,ASSQVLWDRGHQPQH
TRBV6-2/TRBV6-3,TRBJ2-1,ASSYPAGAITSNNEQF
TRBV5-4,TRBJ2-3,ASSLGLAGGPADTQY
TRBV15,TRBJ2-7,ATNRDRGPEQY
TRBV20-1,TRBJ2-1,CARHTGDRGILWEQF
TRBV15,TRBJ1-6,ATSRRGGSYNSPLH
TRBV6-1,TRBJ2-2,ASNRQGRPGLAGAGELF
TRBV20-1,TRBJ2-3,SAIRGARTDTQY
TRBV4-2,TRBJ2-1,ASSLGPLVDEQF
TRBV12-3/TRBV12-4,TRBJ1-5,ASSQRQNGQPQH
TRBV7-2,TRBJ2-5,ASSFQGNQETHY
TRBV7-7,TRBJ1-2,ASSPPGFHGYT
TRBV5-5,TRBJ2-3,ASSLWTTSTDTQY
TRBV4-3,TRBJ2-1,ASSQDLAGYNEQF
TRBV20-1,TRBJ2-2,SALRTTVTGELF
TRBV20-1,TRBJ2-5,SAREFDRGLEETQY